This paragraph reports one T cell receptor (beta chain). Antigen: not known. The V gene's germline CDR1 is ENHRY and CDR2 SYGVKD. V was pared by 7 bases and J by 2 bases, with 5 bases of the junction left unmatched. The CDR3 is 15 amino acids. Unique molecular identifiers were incorporated when the TCRbeta library was constructed. TCRdb re-analysed the PCR reads in MiXCR, keeping a single row per CDR3 protein. Of around 580,000 distinct CDR3 sequences listed, 25% to 30% are singletons. This entry belongs to a study of T-cell reconstitution after alpha-beta-depleted transplantation in children. Points from the study as a whole: T cells produced anew were the main source of T-cell counts and diversity one year after transplant.

The J gene is TRBJ2-3, the V gene TRBV10-3, with 11 bases fitting TRBD2. Here the sequenced sample was PBMCs, taken before TCRalphabeta/CD19-depleted stem cell transplant. This clonotype was obtained from a boy less than two years old with Wiskott-Aldrich syndrome, due to receive a stem cell transplant. The CDR3 region is CAITPTSGNTDTQYF. The CDR3 DNA follows: TGTGCCATCACCCCGACTAGCGGGAACACAGATACGCAGTATTTT.